The rows below give T cell receptor beta chains drawn from one sample of a study of blood T cell repertoires in COVID-19. TCRdb's copy holds only in-frame clones and misses some; the assay was immunoSEQ multiplex PCR. The sample includes approximately 150,000 clones, roughly 88% seen only once; the top ten take 28%. The sequenced sample consisted of peripheral blood. These receptor sequences come from a human donor in a cohort sampled during active COVID-19. Each CDR3 is given with its conserved first and last residue. Each record gives: CDR3 DNA, CDR3 protein, J gene, clone size, V gene, D gene. A D gene is named only where the DNA matches it firmly. Only some rows state a clone size, as once, few, many or a class for expanded clones.

DNA: TGTGCCATCACCCAGGACAGGGGCAACTATGGCTACACCTTC
CDR3: CAITQDRGNYGYTF
J: TRBJ1-2
size: -
V: TRBV10-3
D: TRBD1

DNA: TGTGCCAGTAGTATAGGAACAGGTTTGGGTAGCTATGGCTACACCTTC
CDR3: CASSIGTGLGSYGYTF
J: TRBJ1-2
size: -
V: TRBV19
D: -

DNA: TGTGCCAGTAGGAACCTACAGGGTTCTCTTAACTATGGCTACACCTTC
CDR3: CASRNLQGSLNYGYTF
J: TRBJ1-2
size: -
V: TRBV19
D: -

DNA: TGTGCCAGCAGCGCCAGCGGAGGGGACAATGAGCAGTTCTTC
CDR3: CASSASGGDNEQFF
J: TRBJ2-1
size: -
V: TRBV7-3
D: -

DNA: TGTGCCAGCAGCCAACCAGGCGGAGGGGCTGAAGCTTTCTTT
CDR3: CASSQPGGGAEAFF
J: TRBJ1-1
size: -
V: TRBV3-1/TRBV3-2
D: -

DNA: TGTGCCAGCTCACCCGCGGGGAAGAATTCACCCCTCCACTTT
CDR3: CASSPAGKNSPLHF
J: TRBJ1-6
size: -
V: TRBV18
D: -

DNA: TGTGCCTGGAGTGTAGGAGGGGACACAGATACGCAGTATTTT
CDR3: CAWSVGGDTDTQYF
J: TRBJ2-3
size: -
V: TRBV30
D: -

DNA: TGTGCCAGCAGTCGATCCCTAACAGGTAGCAATCAGCCCCAGCATTTT
CDR3: CASSRSLTGSNQPQHF
J: TRBJ1-5
size: -
V: TRBV6-6
D: -

DNA: TGTGCCAGCAGCAGGACAGGCGAGCAGTACTTC
CDR3: CASSRTGEQYF
J: TRBJ2-7
size: -
V: TRBV2
D: TRBD1

DNA: TGTGCCAGCTCAGCGGGACAGCCGAGGAACACCGGGGAGCTGTTTTTT
CDR3: CASSAGQPRNTGELFF
J: TRBJ2-2
size: -
V: TRBV18
D: -

DNA: TGTGCCAGCAGTTCCGACCAGGGGGCTTCACCCCTCCACTTT
CDR3: CASSSDQGASPLHF
J: TRBJ1-6
size: -
V: TRBV6-5
D: TRBD1

DNA: TGTGCCAGTAGAGCCTCCGGGACAGGGAACACCGGGGAGCTGTTTTTT
CDR3: CASRASGTGNTGELFF
J: TRBJ2-2
size: few
V: TRBV19
D: TRBD1

DNA: TGTGCCAGCAGCTTGCGAGGACAGGCCCCCTACGAGCAGTACTTC
CDR3: CASSLRGQAPYEQYF
J: TRBJ2-7
size: -
V: TRBV7-6
D: TRBD1

DNA: TGCGCCAGCAGCTTGAACCGACAGGGCGGGAATTCACCCCTCCACTTT
CDR3: CASSLNRQGGNSPLHF
J: TRBJ1-6
size: -
V: TRBV5-1
D: TRBD1

DNA: TGTGCCGTCGGACAGGGGTATAGCTACACCTTC
CDR3: CAVGQGYSYTF
J: TRBJ1-2
size: -
V: TRBV30
D: TRBD1

DNA: TGTGCCAGCAGGTTCACACAGGGGGCAAGTTCACCCCTCCACTTT
CDR3: CASRFTQGASSPLHF
J: TRBJ1-6
size: -
V: TRBV6-5
D: TRBD1

DNA: TGTGCCAGCAGCTTGGGACAGGGGGCTGGAGAGCAGTACTTC
CDR3: CASSLGQGAGEQYF
J: TRBJ2-7
size: -
V: TRBV11-2
D: TRBD1

DNA: TGTGCCAGCAGCTTAGTTGCGGTTGTGAACACTGAAGCTTTCTTT
CDR3: CASSLVAVVNTEAFF
J: TRBJ1-1
size: -
V: TRBV7-2
D: -

DNA: TGTGCCAGCAGGTCTACGACAGGAAGAACCTATGGCTACACCTTC
CDR3: CASRSTTGRTYGYTF
J: TRBJ1-2
size: many
V: TRBV11-2
D: -

DNA: TGTGCCAGCAGCCAAGTTGGAGGGGCCCGTGGTAATGAGCAGTTCTTC
CDR3: CASSQVGGARGNEQFF
J: TRBJ2-1
size: -
V: TRBV3-1/TRBV3-2
D: -

DNA: TGTGCCTGGAGTACGGGACACTATCAGCCCCAGCATTTT
CDR3: CAWSTGHYQPQHF
J: TRBJ1-5
size: -
V: TRBV30
D: -

DNA: TGTGCCAGCAGCGATAGCGGGGTAAACACAGATACGCAGTATTTT
CDR3: CASSDSGVNTDTQYF
J: TRBJ2-3
size: -
V: TRBV6-5
D: TRBD2

DNA: TGTGCCAGCAGCTTGGGCACTGGAAACACCATATATTTT
CDR3: CASSLGTGNTIYF
J: TRBJ1-3
size: -
V: TRBV7-2
D: -

DNA: TGCGCCAGCAGACCTACAGGGAATTATGGCTACACCTTC
CDR3: CASRPTGNYGYTF
J: TRBJ1-2
size: -
V: TRBV5-1
D: -

DNA: TGTGCCAGCGGTTTCACTAGCGGGGGGGTTTCCTCCGAGCAGTACTTC
CDR3: CASGFTSGGVSSEQYF
J: TRBJ2-7
size: -
V: TRBV13
D: TRBD2

DNA: TGTGCCTGGAGTCGAGGACTAGCGGGGGGGCCAGGCGAGCAGTACTTC
CDR3: CAWSRGLAGGPGEQYF
J: TRBJ2-7
size: -
V: TRBV30
D: TRBD2

DNA: TGTGCCAGCAGCTTCCCTTCCGGGACAAAGGGTGAAGCTTTCTTT
CDR3: CASSFPSGTKGEAFF
J: TRBJ1-1
size: -
V: TRBV7-9
D: -

DNA: TGTGCCAGCAGCTTCCCTGCCGGGGGTGTCCATGAGCAGTTCTTC
CDR3: CASSFPAGGVHEQFF
J: TRBJ2-1
size: -
V: TRBV7-9
D: -

DNA: TGTGCCAGCAGCGTGGGGGCAGCCCCTGATACGCAGTATTTT
CDR3: CASSVGAAPDTQYF
J: TRBJ2-3
size: -
V: TRBV9
D: -

DNA: TGTGCCAGTAGTCCTACAGGGGTTGATACGCAGTATTTT
CDR3: CASSPTGVDTQYF
J: TRBJ2-3
size: -
V: TRBV19
D: TRBD1

DNA: TGTGCCTGGAGGTCTACAGTTAATGAAAAACTGTTTTTT
CDR3: CAWRSTVNEKLFF
J: TRBJ1-4
size: -
V: TRBV30
D: -

DNA: TGTGCCAGCAGTTTATCAGGGGTCTATGGCTACACCTTC
CDR3: CASSLSGVYGYTF
J: TRBJ1-2
size: -
V: TRBV27
D: -

DNA: TGTGCCAGCAGCAAAGTATTCCGGGGCGAGCAGTACTTC
CDR3: CASSKVFRGEQYF
J: TRBJ2-7
size: -
V: TRBV21-1
D: -

DNA: TGTGCCAGCAGGAGGTACGGCGAGCAGTACTTC
CDR3: CASRRYGEQYF
J: TRBJ2-7
size: -
V: TRBV2
D: -

DNA: TGTGCCTGGAGTGTCGCGGGGACGTACCAAGAGACCCAGTACTTC
CDR3: CAWSVAGTYQETQYF
J: TRBJ2-5
size: few
V: TRBV30
D: -

DNA: TGTGCCAGCAGTTTCCGACAGAGCTACGAGCAGTACTTC
CDR3: CASSFRQSYEQYF
J: TRBJ2-7
size: once
V: TRBV12-3/TRBV12-4
D: -

DNA: TGTGCCACCCTAGCGGGGGGGTACAATGAGCAGTTCTTC
CDR3: CATLAGGYNEQFF
J: TRBJ2-1
size: -
V: TRBV30
D: TRBD2

DNA: TGTGCCTGGAGTAACGCAAACGGCCATGCGATGGGGGGTGGCTACACCTTC
CDR3: CAWSNANGHAMGGGYTF
J: TRBJ1-2
size: -
V: TRBV30
D: -

DNA: TGTGCCAGCAGCCAAGATTTACAGGGCAATCAGCCCCAGCATTTT
CDR3: CASSQDLQGNQPQHF
J: TRBJ1-5
size: -
V: TRBV4-2
D: -

DNA: TGTGCCAGCAGTGGACAGTCCCCGTCCAATCAGCCCCAGCATTTT
CDR3: CASSGQSPSNQPQHF
J: TRBJ1-5
size: -
V: TRBV2
D: -

DNA: TGTGCCAGCAGCGAGGGACAGGGAGGAATTTACGAGCAGTACTTC
CDR3: CASSEGQGGIYEQYF
J: TRBJ2-7
size: -
V: TRBV7-9
D: TRBD1

DNA: TGCGCCAGCAGCCAAGCAGGCCACCAAGAGACCCAGTACTTC
CDR3: CASSQAGHQETQYF
J: TRBJ2-5
size: -
V: TRBV4-1
D: -

DNA: TGTGCCAGCAGCCCCCGAGGTAGTCTTACCGGGACACCCACAACTAATGAAAAACTGTTTTTT
CDR3: CASSPRGSLTGTPTTNEKLFF
J: TRBJ1-4
size: -
V: TRBV14
D: -

DNA: TGTGCCAGCAGCTTGGAGGGGATTAATCAGCCCCAGCATTTT
CDR3: CASSLEGINQPQHF
J: TRBJ1-5
size: -
V: TRBV5-5
D: -

DNA: TGTGCCAGCTTCCCCGGGACTAGCGGCACAGATACGCAGTATTTT
CDR3: CASFPGTSGTDTQYF
J: TRBJ2-3
size: -
V: TRBV6-4
D: TRBD2

DNA: TGTGCCAGCAGCCGGAGAGAGCGGGGGGAGTACAGAGATACGCAGTATTTT
CDR3: CASSRRERGEYRDTQYF
J: TRBJ2-3
size: -
V: TRBV7-2
D: TRBD2

DNA: TGTGCCAGCAGTTTATCGACTAGCGAGGGAGAGACCCAGTACTTC
CDR3: CASSLSTSEGETQYF
J: TRBJ2-5
size: -
V: TRBV27
D: TRBD2

DNA: TGCGCCAGCAGCACCCGGGACAGGGGTGAAAAACTGTTTTTT
CDR3: CASSTRDRGEKLFF
J: TRBJ1-4
size: few
V: TRBV4-3
D: TRBD1

DNA: TGTGCCAGCAGCGTCGACAGTACCAGTGGCTACACCTTC
CDR3: CASSVDSTSGYTF
J: TRBJ1-2
size: -
V: TRBV9
D: -

DNA: TGCAGTGTTGGACAGGGGGATGGCTACACCTTC
CDR3: CSVGQGDGYTF
J: TRBJ1-2
size: -
V: TRBV20-1
D: TRBD1

DNA: TGTGCCAGCAGCCGACGGGGGACCCAGTACTTC
CDR3: CASSRRGTQYF
J: TRBJ2-5
size: -
V: TRBV7-8
D: -

DNA: TGTGCCAGCAATCCTAGCGGGGGGGCCTGGGAGCAGTTCTTC
CDR3: CASNPSGGAWEQFF
J: TRBJ2-1
size: -
V: TRBV11-2
D: TRBD2

DNA: TGTGCCAGCAGTTACCTAGCGGGGTGGTCCTACAATGAGCAGTTCTTC
CDR3: CASSYLAGWSYNEQFF
J: TRBJ2-1
size: few
V: TRBV6-2/TRBV6-3
D: TRBD2